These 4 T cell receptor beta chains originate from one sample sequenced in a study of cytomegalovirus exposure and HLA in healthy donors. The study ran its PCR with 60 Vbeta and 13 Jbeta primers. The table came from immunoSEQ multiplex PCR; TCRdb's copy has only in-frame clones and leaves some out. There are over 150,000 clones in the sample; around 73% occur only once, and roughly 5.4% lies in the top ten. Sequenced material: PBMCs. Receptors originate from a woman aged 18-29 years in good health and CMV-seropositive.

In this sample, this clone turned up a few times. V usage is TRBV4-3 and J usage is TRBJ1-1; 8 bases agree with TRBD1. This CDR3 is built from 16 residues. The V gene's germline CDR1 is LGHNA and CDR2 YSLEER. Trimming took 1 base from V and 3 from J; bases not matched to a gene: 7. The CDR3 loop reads CASSQVWGTGYTEAFF. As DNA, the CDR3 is TGCGCCAGCAGCCAAGTATGGGGGACAGGATACACTGAAGCTTTCTTT.

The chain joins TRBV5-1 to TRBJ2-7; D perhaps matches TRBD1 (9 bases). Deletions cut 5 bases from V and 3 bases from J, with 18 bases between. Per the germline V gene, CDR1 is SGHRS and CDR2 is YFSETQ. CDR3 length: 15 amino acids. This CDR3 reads CASSRGGQGLYEQYF. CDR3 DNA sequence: TGCGCCAGCAGTCGGGGGGGACAGGGCCTCTACGAGCAGTACTTC.

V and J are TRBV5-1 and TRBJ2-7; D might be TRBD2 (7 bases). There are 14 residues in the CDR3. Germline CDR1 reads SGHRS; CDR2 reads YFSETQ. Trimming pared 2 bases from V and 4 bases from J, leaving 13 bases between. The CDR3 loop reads CASSFGGLLYEQYF. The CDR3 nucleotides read TGCGCCAGCAGCTTCGGGGGGCTCCTTTACGAGCAGTACTTC.

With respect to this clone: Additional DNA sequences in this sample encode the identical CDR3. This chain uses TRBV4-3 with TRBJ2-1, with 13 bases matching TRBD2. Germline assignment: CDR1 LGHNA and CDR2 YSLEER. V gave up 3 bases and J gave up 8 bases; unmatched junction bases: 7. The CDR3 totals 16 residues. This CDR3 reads CASSQELAGGPDEQFF. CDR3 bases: TGCGCCAGCAGCCAGGAACTAGCGGGGGGGCCGGATGAGCAGTTCTTC.